The clone carrying this T cell receptor beta chain was counted at least ten times. The antigen remains unidentified. These data belong to a study of T-cell memory formation after mild COVID-19. TCRdb itself ran the 5' RACE reads through MiXCR, one entry per CDR3 protein. The sample comprises about 140,000 distinct CDR3 sequences, 14% of which are singletons, and about 26% rests with the top ten. The V and J ends lost 8 bases and 4 bases respectively, with 2 bases between them. CDR3 size: 10 residues. Germline CDR1 is MRHNA and CDR2 is SNTAGT. Overall study results and limits: Memory sampled before infection contained some responding clones, suggesting cross-reactive memory joined.

The genes are TRBV6-4 and TRBJ2-2; D is undetermined. The clonotype originates from an adult woman who had mild COVID-19 (a few samples of this study predate the infection). Cell type and time point are not known. Specimen: PBMCs or a T cell subset sorted from them (not recorded which). The DNA for the CDR3 is TGTGCCAGCGGCACCGGGGAGCTGTTTTTT. As protein: CASGTGELFF.